The 30 T cell receptor beta chains presented below share a single source sample, sequenced in a study of T cell repertoires in cytomegalovirus infection. One entry per CDR3 protein, called by TCRdb with MiXCR from the reads. The sample carries around 140,000 distinct CDR3 sequences, roughly 6% recorded once. The material sequenced was PBMCs. Receptors originate from a human donor in good health (CMV status not recorded). Some clones in this sample may be carry-over from other donors' samples.

The rearrangement joins TRBV30 to TRBJ1-3; D unresolved. The germline V and J ends were trimmed by 2 bases and 4 bases, with 12 bases remaining between them. In germline, CDR1 is GTSNPN, CDR2 SVGIG (reference sequence). The CDR3 consists of 14 residues. The chain's CDR3 is CAWSSPPWGNTIYF. The CDR3 DNA reads TGTGCCTGGAGTTCCCCCCCGTGGGGAAACACCATATATTTT.

This clonotype was recorded a few times. This chain uses TRBV28 with TRBJ1-4; TRBD1 matches at 10 bases. Germline V gene lookup returns CDR1 MDHEN and CDR2 SYDVKM. CDR3 size: 15 residues. V trimming: 5 bases; J trimming: 6 bases; junction bases outside the gene matches: 6. CDR3 in DNA: TGTGCCAGCAGTGCCCCCGGGACAGGGGATGAAAAACTGTTTTTT. Translating gives CASSAPGTGDEKLFF.

This clonotype appeared many times. V usage is TRBV6-1 and J usage is TRBJ1-5, with 12 bases identical to TRBD1. CDR1 is MNHNS and CDR2 is SASEGT in the germline V gene. The CDR3 is made up of 15 amino acids. The ends lost 6 bases at V and 7 bases at J; junction bases unmatched: 7. The CDR3 DNA follows: TGTGCCAGCAGGGGGACAGGGGGCGCGGGCCAGCCCCAGCATTTT. The encoded protein is CASRGTGGAGQPQHF.

This clonotype was observed at least ten times. The genes are TRBV7-2 and TRBJ1-5; D not resolved. The V gene's germline CDR1 is SGHTA and CDR2 FQGNSA. CDR3 length: 13 residues. V lost 5 bases to trimming and J lost 1 base, with 6 bases between them. The CDR3 nucleotides read TGTGCCAGCAGCCCTGAGAGCAATCAGCCCCAGCATTTT. Encoded protein: CASSPESNQPQHF.

The V gene is TRBV10-3, the J gene TRBJ2-3; 7 bases fit TRBD1. Trimming took 6 bases from V and 4 from J; bases not matched to a gene: 7. The CDR3 has 14 amino acids. In germline, CDR1 is ENHRY, CDR2 SYGVKD. CDR3 coding DNA: TGTGCCATCAGCGCAGCTGGGACAGCAGATACGCAGTATTTT. Translated, it gives CAISAAGTADTQYF.

The sample holds many counts of this clonotype. This chain links TRBV7-9 with TRBJ2-1, with TRBD2 matching over 15 bases. Trimming removed 4 bases from V and 0 bases from J; junction bases left unmatched: 7. There are 19 residues in the CDR3. The germline V gene encodes CDR1 SEHNR and CDR2 FQNEAQ (reference sequence). The CDR3 loop reads CASSYRGTSGRSSYNEQFF. CDR3 DNA sequence: TGTGCCAGCAGCTACCGTGGGACTAGCGGGAGGAGCTCCTACAATGAGCAGTTCTTC.

This clonotype was counted ten times or more. This chain links TRBV11-2 with TRBJ2-2, with D unresolved. The V gene's germline CDR1 is SGHAT and CDR2 FQNNGV. Trimming pared 1 base from V and 5 bases from J, leaving 8 bases between. This CDR3 contains 14 residues. The CDR3: CASSLGGSTGELFF. The CDR3 DNA reads TGTGCCAGCAGCTTAGGAGGAAGTACCGGGGAGCTGTTTTTT.

This clonotype was found many times. J is TRBJ2-7 and V is TRBV7-2; 9 nucleotides line up with TRBD1. The germline V gene encodes CDR1 SGHTA and CDR2 FQGNSA. V lost 5 bases and J lost 4; bases outside the gene matches: 9. The CDR3 is 15 residues long. CDR3 in amino acids: CASSLRLDRGYEQYF. In DNA form, the CDR3 reads TGTGCCAGCAGCCTCCGGTTAGACAGGGGGTACGAGCAGTACTTC. Full variable domain (remainder filled in from reference TRBV7-2 and TRBJ2-7): GAGVSQSPSNKVTEKGKDVELRCDPISGHTALYWYRQSLGQGLEFLIYFQGNSAPDKSGLPSDRFSAERTGGSVSTLTIQRTQQEDSAVYLCASSLRLDRGYEQYFGPGTRLTVT.

V usage is TRBV29-1 and J usage is TRBJ1-1; D gene ambiguous. Germline V CDR1 and CDR2: SQVTM, ANQGSEA. This CDR3 comprises 10 residues. Trimming shortened V by 7 bases and J by 4 bases, and 7 bases separated the two germline ends. The CDR3 bases are TGCAGCGCCCAGGTCACTGAAGCTTTCTTT. The encoded protein is CSAQVTEAFF.

The CDR3 region is CASSLLPLGGEKLFF. The CDR3 DNA reads as TGTGCCAGCAGTTTGCTCCCACTTGGTGGGGAAAAACTGTTTTTT. The chain couples TRBV12-3 or TRBV12-4 to TRBJ1-4; no clear D. The V end was cut by 3 bases, the J end by 8 bases, with 16 bases between. The CDR3 length is 15 residues.

This clonotype occurred many times. The chain combines TRBV7-2 with TRBJ1-1; TRBD1 is a possible D gene (6 bases). The CDR3 loop spans 12 amino acids. CDR1 SGHTA and CDR2 FQGNSA come from the germline V gene. V gave up 1 base and J gave up 7 bases, with 7 bases separating them. The CDR3 bases are TGTGCCAGCAGCTTAGGGACAGTTGAAGCTTTCTTT. It translates to CASSLGTVEAFF.

The V call is TRBV5-1, the J call TRBJ1-1; D gene ambiguous. Deletions cut 4 bases from V and 4 bases from J, with 8 bases between. Per germline, CDR1 SGHRS and CDR2 YFSETQ. The CDR3 sequence is 12 residues long. The CDR3 DNA reads TGCGCCAGCAGCGTACGTGGCACTGAAGCTTTCTTT. This sequence encodes CASSVRGTEAFF.

The V gene is TRBV18, the J gene TRBJ1-5; D gene unclear. Looked up from germline, CDR1 is KGHSH and CDR2 is LQKENI. The CDR3 has 14 amino acids. Between the trimmed V and J ends, which lost 3 bases and 2 bases, there was a span of 8 bases. CDR3 nucleotide sequence: TGTGCCAGCTCACCGGCGGACGGCAATCAGCCCCAGCATTTT. Encoded protein: CASSPADGNQPQHF.

This clonotype appeared many times. This rearrangement joins TRBV5-1 to TRBJ1-2, with unresolved D. V gave up 0 bases and J gave up 8 bases, with 11 bases separating them. Germline V gives CDR1 SGHRS, CDR2 YFSETQ. The CDR3 is 13 residues long. DNA of the CDR3: TGCGCCAGCAGCTTGGATGGCTGGAAGGGCTACACCTTC. Translating it yields CASSLDGWKGYTF. Supplemented by reference TRBV5-1 and TRBJ1-2, the full variable domain reads KAGVTQTPRYLIKTRGQQVTLSCSPISGHRSVSWYQQTPGQGLQFLFEYFSETQRNKGNFPGRFSGRQFSNSRSEMNVSTLELGDSALYLCASSLDGWKGYTFGSGTRLTVV.

In this sample, this clonotype turned up many times. The rearrangement uses TRBV2 and TRBJ1-2; D uncertain. V dropped 10 bases and J dropped 6 bases, with 18 bases sitting between them. Germline CDR1 SNHLY, CDR2 FYNNEI. The CDR3 sequence is 13 residues long. The CDR3 bases are TGTGCCACCAATTTATATGCTGGCGATGGCTACACCTTC. Encoded protein: CATNLYAGDGYTF.

This clonotype was seen ten or more times. The V gene is TRBV10-3, the J gene TRBJ1-2, with 12 bases that match TRBD1. This CDR3 region has 16 residues. Germline V gene data show CDR1 as ENHRY and CDR2 as SYGVKD. The ends lost 4 bases at V and 3 bases at J; junction bases unmatched: 6. CDR3 protein: CAISAGTGGRDYGYTF. The CDR3 nucleotides are TGTGCCATCAGTGCAGGGACAGGGGGCAGAGACTATGGCTACACCTTC.

This clonotype was seen many times. The rearrangement uses TRBV7-8 and TRBJ1-2; 7 bases match TRBD1. Per the germline V gene, CDR1 is SGHVS and CDR2 is FQNEAQ. CDR3 length: 12 residues. The V gene end was trimmed by 4 bases and the J gene end by 5 bases; junction bases not matched to a gene: 1. CDR3 amino acids: CASSSGQYGYTF. As DNA, the CDR3 is TGTGCCAGCAGCTCGGGACAGTATGGCTACACCTTC. Using reference TRBV7-8 and TRBJ1-2 for the parts outside the CDR3, the full variable domain is GAGVSQSPRYKVAKRGQDVALRCDPISGHVSLFWYQQALGQGPEFLTYFQNEAQLDKSGLPSDRFFAERPEGSVSTLKIQRTQQEDSAVYLCASSSGQYGYTFGSGTRLTVV.

The CDR3 nucleotides are TGTGCCAGCAGTAACACAGGGCCACCCTACACCTTC. It encodes CASSNTGPPYTF. The V and J genes are TRBV7-4 and TRBJ1-2; D may be TRBD1 (6 bases). Germline loops: CDR1 SGHVT, CDR2 SQSDAQ. Trimming took off 6 bases at V and 10 bases at J, with 15 bases between the two ends. The CDR3 is made up of 12 amino acids.

J is TRBJ2-1 and V is TRBV6-4; TRBD2 might be the D (6 bases). Germline lookup yields CDR1 MRHNA and CDR2 SNTAGT. Trimming shortened V by 6 bases and J by 8 bases, and 17 bases separated the two germline ends. The CDR3 covers 14 residues. The chain's CDR3 is CASSRGVASDEQFF. DNA of the CDR3: TGTGCCAGCAGCCGCGGGGTAGCGTCCGATGAGCAGTTCTTC.

This clonotype was seen at least ten times. The chain is built from TRBV7-3 and TRBJ2-5; 14 nucleotides align to TRBD2. Trimming took 4 bases from V and 2 from J; bases not matched to a gene: 6. Germline CDR1 is SGHTA and CDR2 is FQGTGA. This CDR3 has 17 residues. The CDR3 here is CASSSGLAGGQQETQYF. The DNA for the CDR3 is TGTGCCAGCAGCTCCGGACTAGCGGGGGGTCAGCAAGAGACCCAGTACTTC.

This clonotype was recorded at least ten times. This may arise from a read error, as a much more abundant clone is one base away. The chain employs TRBV7-2 and TRBJ2-7, with TRBD1 matching over 10 bases. This CDR3 region has 15 residues. The J segment lost 2 bases and the V segment lost 0 bases, leaving 1 base of the junction unmatched. The germline V gene has CDR1 SGHTA and CDR2 FQGNSA. Written as DNA, the CDR3 is TGTGCCAGCAGCTTAGCGGGGACAGGGGCCTACGAGCAGTACTTC. Protein: CASSLAGTGAYEQYF.

The chain couples TRBV5-1 to TRBJ2-3; D possibly corresponds to TRBD1 (6 bases). The CDR3 spans 14 residues. V lost 5 bases, J lost 4 bases, and 14 bases lay in between. Germline loops: CDR1 SGHRS, CDR2 YFSETQ. In DNA, the CDR3 is TGCGCCAGCAGGCTTCTGGGGGCACCAGATACGCAGTATTTT. Protein: CASRLLGAPDTQYF.

There are many counts of this clonotype. The CDR3 protein is CASSYSSVNTGELFF. The CDR3 DNA sequence: TGTGCCAGCAGTTATTCGTCAGTTAACACCGGGGAGCTGTTTTTT. The gene calls are TRBV6-6 and TRBJ2-2; D call uncertain. Trimming stripped 3 bases from V and 2 bases from J, with 10 bases between. Germline-derived CDR1 and CDR2 are MNHNY and SVGAGI (reference sequence). The CDR3 covers 15 residues.

There are many counts of this clonotype. This chain uses TRBV7-2 with TRBJ1-3, with TRBD1 identical over 7 bases. V gave up 3 bases and J gave up 8 bases; unmatched junction bases: 7. This CDR3 is 14 amino acids long. Per germline, CDR1 SGHTA and CDR2 FQGNSA. The CDR3 spells CASSFGQAADTIYF. For the CDR3, the DNA is TGTGCCAGCAGCTTCGGACAGGCGGCTGACACCATATATTTT. Variable domain in full (rest from reference TRBV7-2 and TRBJ1-3): GAGVSQSPSNKVTEKGKDVELRCDPISGHTALYWYRQSLGQGLEFLIYFQGNSAPDKSGLPSDRFSAERTGGSVSTLTIQRTQQEDSAVYLCASSFGQAADTIYFGEGSWLTVV.

The J gene is TRBJ2-7, the V gene TRBV24-1; maybe TRBD1 (6 bases). The CDR3 length is 13 residues. Germline-derived CDR1 and CDR2 are KGHDR and SFDVKD. Trimming pared 6 bases from V and 2 bases from J, leaving 10 bases between. DNA for the CDR3: TGTGCCACCAGTCACAGGGAAACCTACGAGCAGTACTTC. This translates into CATSHRETYEQYF.

This clonotype was observed at least ten times. The rearrangement joins TRBV10-3 to TRBJ2-7; unclear D gene. V dropped 3 bases and J dropped 9 bases, with 15 bases sitting between them. Germline values: CDR1 ENHRY, CDR2 SYGVKD. This CDR3 has 13 amino acids. Written as DNA, the CDR3 is TGTGCCATCAGTGATCCGACCGCTGTCGGGCAGTACTTC. It yields the protein CAISDPTAVGQYF.

This clonotype was picked up many times. This chain connects TRBV29-1 to TRBJ1-1; 7 bases are a match to TRBD1. Germline values: CDR1 SQVTM, CDR2 ANQGSEA. V lost 7 bases, J lost 4 bases, and 6 bases stayed unmatched. This CDR3 region has 12 residues. CDR3 amino acids: CSAGGGSTEAFF. The CDR3 bases are TGCAGCGCAGGGGGGGGAAGCACTGAAGCTTTCTTT.

This clonotype has a handful of counts. The V and J genes are TRBV20-1 and TRBJ2-3; D is undetermined. There are 13 residues in the CDR3. Germline CDR1 and CDR2: DFQATT and SNEGSKA (reference sequence). Trimming pared 0 bases from V and 6 bases from J, leaving 10 bases between. In nucleotides, the CDR3 is TGCAGTGCTAGAGACACCTACACGGATACGCAGTATTTT. Its protein is CSARDTYTDTQYF.

The sample holds many counts of this clonotype. The chain uses TRBV11-2 and TRBJ2-6; D is unresolved. Trimming cost V 5 bases and J 1 base, with 9 bases left between them. Germline loops: CDR1 SGHAT, CDR2 FQNNGV. The CDR3 length is 15 residues. CDR3 loop: CASSPPRSGANVLTF. In nucleotides, the CDR3 is TGTGCCAGCAGCCCCCCGCGATCTGGGGCCAACGTCCTGACTTTC.

This clonotype showed up many times. V and J are TRBV7-6 and TRBJ2-5; tentatively, D is TRBD1 (5 bases). With 2 bases removed from V and 5 bases from J, the gap between germline ends came to 18 bases. This CDR3 spans 16 amino acids. Germline V gives CDR1 SGHVS, CDR2 FNYEAQ. Here the CDR3 DNA reads TGTGCCAGCAGCTTATCCTCCGGCAGGGCCGGGGAGACCCAGTACTTC. Translated: CASSLSSGRAGETQYF.